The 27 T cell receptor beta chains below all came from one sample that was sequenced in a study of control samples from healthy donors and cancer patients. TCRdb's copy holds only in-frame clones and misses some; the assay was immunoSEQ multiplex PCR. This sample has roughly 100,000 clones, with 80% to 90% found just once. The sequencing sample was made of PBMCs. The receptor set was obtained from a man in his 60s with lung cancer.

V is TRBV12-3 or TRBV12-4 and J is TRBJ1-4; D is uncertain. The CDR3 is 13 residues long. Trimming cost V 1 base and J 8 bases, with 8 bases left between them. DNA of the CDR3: TGTGCCAGCAGTTTAGGTCTAGGGGAAAAACTGTTTTTT. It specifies CASSLGLGEKLFF.

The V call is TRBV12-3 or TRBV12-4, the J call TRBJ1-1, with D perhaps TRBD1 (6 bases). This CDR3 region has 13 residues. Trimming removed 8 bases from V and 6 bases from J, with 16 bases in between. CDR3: CASQLGGKAEAFF. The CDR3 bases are TGTGCCAGCCAACTAGGGGGGAAGGCTGAAGCTTTCTTT.

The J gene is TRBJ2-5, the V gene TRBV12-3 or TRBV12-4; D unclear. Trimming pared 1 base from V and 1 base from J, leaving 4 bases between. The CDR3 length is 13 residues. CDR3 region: CASSLGRQETQYF. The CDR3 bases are TGTGCCAGCAGTTTAGGGCGCCAAGAGACCCAGTACTTC.

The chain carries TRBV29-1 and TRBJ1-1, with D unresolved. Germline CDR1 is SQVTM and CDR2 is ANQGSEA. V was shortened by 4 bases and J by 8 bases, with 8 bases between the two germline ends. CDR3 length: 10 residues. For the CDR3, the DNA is TGCAGCGTTGCATCTGGGGAAGCTTTCTTT. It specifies CSVASGEAFF.

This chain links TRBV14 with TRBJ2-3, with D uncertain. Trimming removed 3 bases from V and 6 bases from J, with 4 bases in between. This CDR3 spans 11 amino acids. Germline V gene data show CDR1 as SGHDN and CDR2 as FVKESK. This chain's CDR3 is CASSHGDTQYF. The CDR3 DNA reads TGTGCCAGCAGCCACGGGGATACGCAGTATTTT.

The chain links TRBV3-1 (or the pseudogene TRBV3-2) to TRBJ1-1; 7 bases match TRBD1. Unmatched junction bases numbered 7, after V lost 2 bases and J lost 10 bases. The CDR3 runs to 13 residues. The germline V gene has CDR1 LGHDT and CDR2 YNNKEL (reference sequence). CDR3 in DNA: TGTGCCAGCAGCCAAAACAGGGGATCGGGAGCTTTCTTT. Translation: CASSQNRGSGAFF.

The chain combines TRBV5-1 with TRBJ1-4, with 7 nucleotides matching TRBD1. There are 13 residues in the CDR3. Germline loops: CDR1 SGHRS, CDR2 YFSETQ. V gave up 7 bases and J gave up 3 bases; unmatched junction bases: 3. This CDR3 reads CASGTASNEKLFF. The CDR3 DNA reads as TGCGCCAGCGGGACAGCATCTAATGAAAAACTGTTTTTT.

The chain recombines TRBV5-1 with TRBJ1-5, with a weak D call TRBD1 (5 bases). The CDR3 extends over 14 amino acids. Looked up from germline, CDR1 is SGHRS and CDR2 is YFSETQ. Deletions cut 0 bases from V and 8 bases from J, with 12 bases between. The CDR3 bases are TGCGCCAGCAGCTTGGTGGGGCAGGGTGAGCCCCAGCATTTT. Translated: CASSLVGQGEPQHF.

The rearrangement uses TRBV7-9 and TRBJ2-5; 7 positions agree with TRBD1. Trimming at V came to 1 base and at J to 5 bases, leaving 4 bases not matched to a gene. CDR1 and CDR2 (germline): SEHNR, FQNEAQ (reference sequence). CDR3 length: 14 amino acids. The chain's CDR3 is CASSLEGARETQYF. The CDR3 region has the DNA TGTGCCAGCAGCTTAGAGGGGGCCCGGGAGACCCAGTACTTC.

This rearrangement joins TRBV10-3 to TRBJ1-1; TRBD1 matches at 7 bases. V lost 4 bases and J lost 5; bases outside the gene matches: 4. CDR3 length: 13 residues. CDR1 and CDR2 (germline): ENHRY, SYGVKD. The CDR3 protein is CAISGQGGTEAFF. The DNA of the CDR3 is TGTGCCATCAGTGGACAGGGAGGTACTGAAGCTTTCTTT.

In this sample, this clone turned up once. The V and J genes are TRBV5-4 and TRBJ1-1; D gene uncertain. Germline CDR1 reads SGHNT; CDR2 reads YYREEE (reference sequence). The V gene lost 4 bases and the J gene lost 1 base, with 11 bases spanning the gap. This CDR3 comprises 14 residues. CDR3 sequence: CASSPQNQNTEAFF. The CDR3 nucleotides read TGTGCCAGCAGCCCTCAGAACCAGAACACTGAAGCTTTCTTT.

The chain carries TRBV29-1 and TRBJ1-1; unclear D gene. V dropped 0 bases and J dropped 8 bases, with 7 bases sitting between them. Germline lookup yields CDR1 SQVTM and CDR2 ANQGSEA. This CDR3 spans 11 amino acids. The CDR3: CSVEDGFEAFF. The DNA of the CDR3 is TGCAGCGTTGAAGACGGGTTCGAAGCTTTCTTT.

The CDR3 DNA reads as TGCGCCAGCAGTTCCCCGGGACTACAGGGGCCCAATGAGCAGTTCTTC. The encoded protein is CASSSPGLQGPNEQFF. The rearrangement links TRBV10-1 to TRBJ2-1, with D tentatively TRBD1 or TRBD2 (7 bases each). Looked up from germline, CDR1 is WNHNN and CDR2 is SYGVQD (reference sequence). CDR3 length: 16 residues. The V end lost 5 bases, the J end lost 6 bases, and 20 bases lay between the germline ends.

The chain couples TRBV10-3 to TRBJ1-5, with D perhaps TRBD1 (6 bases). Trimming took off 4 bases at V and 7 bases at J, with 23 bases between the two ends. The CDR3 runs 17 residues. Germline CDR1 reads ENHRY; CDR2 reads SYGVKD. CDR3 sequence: CAISAATTGGAGQPQHF. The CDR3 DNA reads TGTGCCATCAGTGCGGCTACGACTGGGGGGGCTGGACAGCCCCAGCATTTT.

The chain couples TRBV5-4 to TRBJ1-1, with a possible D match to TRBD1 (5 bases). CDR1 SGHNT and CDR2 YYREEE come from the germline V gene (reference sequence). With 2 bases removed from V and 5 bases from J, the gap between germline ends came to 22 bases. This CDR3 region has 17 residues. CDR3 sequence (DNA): TGTGCCAGCAGCTTCTTACCGCTCTCCTGGGACGGGACTGAAGCTTTCTTT. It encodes CASSFLPLSWDGTEAFF.

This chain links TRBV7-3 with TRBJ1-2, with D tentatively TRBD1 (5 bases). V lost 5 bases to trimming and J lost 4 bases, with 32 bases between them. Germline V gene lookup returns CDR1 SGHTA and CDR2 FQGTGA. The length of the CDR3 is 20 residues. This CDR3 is CASSPLGSGLYSRGLYGYTF. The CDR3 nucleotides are TGTGCCAGCAGCCCCTTGGGATCGGGACTCTATTCTCGTGGGCTCTATGGCTACACCTTC.

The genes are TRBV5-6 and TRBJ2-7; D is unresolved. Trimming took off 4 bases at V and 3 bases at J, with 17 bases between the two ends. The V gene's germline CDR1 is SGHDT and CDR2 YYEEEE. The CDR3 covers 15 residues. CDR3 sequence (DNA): TGTGCCAGCAGCCTTAGGACCTACGAAGGCTACGAGCAGTACGTC. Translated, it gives CASSLRTYEGYEQYV.

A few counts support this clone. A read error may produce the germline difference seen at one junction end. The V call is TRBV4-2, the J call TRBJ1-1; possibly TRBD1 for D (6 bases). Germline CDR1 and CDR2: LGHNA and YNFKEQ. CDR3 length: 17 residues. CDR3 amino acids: CASTQEPGAVLNTEAFF. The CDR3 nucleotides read TGTGCCAGCACCCAAGAACCGGGGGCGGTGCTGAACACTGAAGCTTTCTTT.

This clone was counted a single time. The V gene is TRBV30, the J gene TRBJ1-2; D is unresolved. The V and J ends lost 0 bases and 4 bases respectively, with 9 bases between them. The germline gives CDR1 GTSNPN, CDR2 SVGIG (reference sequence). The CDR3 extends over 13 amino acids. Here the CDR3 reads CAWSVTVGYGYTF. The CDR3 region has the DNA TGTGCCTGGAGTGTAACTGTCGGCTATGGCTACACCTTC.

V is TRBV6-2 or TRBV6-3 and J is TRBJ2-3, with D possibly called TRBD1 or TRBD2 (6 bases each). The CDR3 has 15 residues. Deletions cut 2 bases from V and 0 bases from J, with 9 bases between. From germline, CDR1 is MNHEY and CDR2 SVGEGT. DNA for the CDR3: TGTGCCAGCAGTTACACAGGGACTAGCACAGATACGCAGTATTTT. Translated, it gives CASSYTGTSTDTQYF.

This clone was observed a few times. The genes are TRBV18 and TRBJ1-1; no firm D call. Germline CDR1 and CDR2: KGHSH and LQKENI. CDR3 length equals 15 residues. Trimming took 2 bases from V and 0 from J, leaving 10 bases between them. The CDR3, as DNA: TGTGCCAGCTCACCAGTGGACCCGTTGAACACTGAAGCTTTCTTT. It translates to CASSPVDPLNTEAFF.

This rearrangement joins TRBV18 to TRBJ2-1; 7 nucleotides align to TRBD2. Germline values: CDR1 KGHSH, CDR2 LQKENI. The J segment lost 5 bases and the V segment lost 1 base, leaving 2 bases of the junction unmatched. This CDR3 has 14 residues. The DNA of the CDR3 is TGTGCCAGCTCACCACGCCTAGCGGACAATGAGCAGTTCTTC. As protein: CASSPRLADNEQFF.

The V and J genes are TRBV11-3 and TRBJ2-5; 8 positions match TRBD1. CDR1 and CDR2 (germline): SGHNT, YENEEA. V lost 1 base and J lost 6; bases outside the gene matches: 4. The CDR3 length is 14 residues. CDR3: CASSLGTGRKTQYF. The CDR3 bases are TGTGCCAGCAGCTTAGGGACAGGGAGGAAGACCCAGTACTTC.

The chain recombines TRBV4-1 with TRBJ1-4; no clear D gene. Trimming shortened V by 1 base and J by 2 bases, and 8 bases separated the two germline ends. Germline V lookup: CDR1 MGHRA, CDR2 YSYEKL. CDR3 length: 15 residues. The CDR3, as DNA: TGCGCCAGCAGCCAAGGCCCGGTTACTAATGAAAAACTGTTTTTT. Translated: CASSQGPVTNEKLFF.

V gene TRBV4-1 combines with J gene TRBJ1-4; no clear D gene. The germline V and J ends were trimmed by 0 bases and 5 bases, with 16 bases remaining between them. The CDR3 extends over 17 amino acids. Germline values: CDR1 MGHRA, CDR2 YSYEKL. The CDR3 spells CASSQDKTKGKNEKLFF. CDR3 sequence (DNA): TGCGCCAGCAGCCAAGATAAGACCAAGGGAAAGAATGAAAAACTGTTTTTT.

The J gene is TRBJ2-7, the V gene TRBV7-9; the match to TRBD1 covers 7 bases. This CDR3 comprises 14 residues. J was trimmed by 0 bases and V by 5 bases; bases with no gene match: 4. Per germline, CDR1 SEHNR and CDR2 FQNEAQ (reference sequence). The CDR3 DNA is TGTGCCAGCAGCACGGGACAGAACTCCTACGAGCAGTACTTC. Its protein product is CASSTGQNSYEQYF.

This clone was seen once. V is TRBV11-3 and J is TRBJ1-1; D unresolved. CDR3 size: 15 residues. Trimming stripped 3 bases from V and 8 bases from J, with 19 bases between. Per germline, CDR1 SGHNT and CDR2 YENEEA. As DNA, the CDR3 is TGTGCCAGCAGCTTGAGGCCCTGGTCGGATGTGGAAGCTTTCTTT. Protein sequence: CASSLRPWSDVEAFF.